This TCR beta chain derives from a study of Ad26.COV2.S vaccination and SARS-CoV-2 variants. The overall study: Of the COV1001 trial arms, the Ad26.COV2.S arm included the donor.

A remark on this clone: The antigen remains unidentified.

In germline, CDR1 is SGHDN, CDR2 FVKESK. V was pared by 8 bases and J by 0 bases, with 5 bases between. This CDR3 spans 13 amino acids. Study-level findings and limits: Once vaccination had occurred, spike-specific CD8+ and CD4+ T cell responses reportedly showed substantial breadth.

Repertoires were generated with immunoSEQ multiplex PCR, while TCRdb's copy carries only in-frame clones and drops some. Found here are roughly 400,000 clones, 90% of them singletons; the top ten hold around 4.5%. Treatment defined: some 19 received Ad26.COV2.S at low or high dose, single or two shots; about 5 received placebo; per-sample allocation not given. The study sampled participants on day 63 after the first vaccine or placebo injection. The donor was a Boston adult aged 18-55 years. The specimen comprised peripheral blood, sampled in a trial of Ad26.COV2.S vaccine versus placebo. The rearrangement uses TRBV14 and TRBJ2-6; D gene uncertain. The clonotype comes from a person between 18 and 65 years old who received the Ad26.COV2.S COVID-19 vaccine or a placebo. In nucleotides, the CDR3 is TGTGCCAGCGGGGTCTCTGGGGCCAACGTCCTGACTTTC. Its translation is CASGVSGANVLTF.